A single sample is the source of the 9 T cell receptor beta chains below, sequenced in a study of T cell changes during pregnancy in multiple sclerosis. Sequenced by immunoSEQ multiplex PCR; TCRdb stores in-frame clones only, minus some. Of about 80,000 clones listed, roughly 91% are singletons. This material consisted of peripheral blood, taken after pregnancy. The receptors stem from a female donor in good health, enrolled as a control in a pregnancy study.

This rearrangement joins TRBV10-1 to TRBJ2-1, with TRBD2 matching 7 bases. V shed 4 bases and J 3 bases; nucleotides not matched to a gene: 3. The CDR3 has 14 amino acids. CDR1 is WNHNN and CDR2 is SYGVQD in the germline V gene (reference sequence). CDR3 nucleotide sequence: TGCGCCAGCAGTGTGTCTAGCGGCTACAATGAGCAGTTCTTC. Translation gives CASSVSSGYNEQFF.

The J gene is TRBJ2-1, the V gene TRBV11-3; 9 positions match TRBD2. J was trimmed by 6 bases and V by 0 bases; bases with no gene match: 9. CDR3 length: 17 residues. CDR1 and CDR2 from the germline V gene are SGHNT and YENEEA. CDR3 in amino acids: CASSLDRSRTSVNEQFF. DNA for the CDR3: TGTGCCAGCAGCTTAGATCGTAGTAGGACTAGCGTCAATGAGCAGTTCTTC.

Comment on this clone: Different DNA sequences within this sample yield the same CDR3. The chain combines TRBV5-1 with TRBJ2-7, with D hard to call. The CDR3 is 12 amino acids. V lost 0 bases and J lost 3, with 4 bases in between. Germline V gene lookup returns CDR1 SGHRS and CDR2 YFSETQ. Written as DNA, the CDR3 is TGCGCCAGCAGCTTGGGAGGCTACGAGCAGTACTTC. Its translation: CASSLGGYEQYF. The entire variable domain, with the rest obtained from reference TRBV5-1 and TRBJ2-7, is as follows: KAGVTQTPRYLIKTRGQQVTLSCSPISGHRSVSWYQQTPGQGLQFLFEYFSETQRNKGNFPGRFSGRQFSNSRSEMNVSTLELGDSALYLCASSLGGYEQYFGPGTRLTVT.

This clone was seen just once. J is TRBJ1-5 and V is TRBV19; tentatively, D is TRBD1 (5 bases). In germline, CDR1 is LNHDA, CDR2 SQIVND (reference sequence). The V end lost 3 bases, the J end lost 7 bases, and 13 bases lay between the germline ends. CDR3 length equals 14 residues. The DNA for the CDR3 is TGTGCCAGTAGTATGGGGGGGGGTGTGCAGCCCCAGCATTTT. Residues: CASSMGGGVQPQHF.

In this sample, this clone turned up a few times. The chain has TRBV15 and TRBJ2-1; weak D call: TRBD2 (6 bases). Germline V lookup: CDR1 LNHNV, CDR2 YYDKDF (reference sequence). The CDR3 length is 14 residues. V lost 8 bases to trimming and J lost 3 bases, with 14 bases between them. CDR3 protein: CATRGVSGYNEQFF. CDR3 in DNA: TGTGCCACCCGGGGAGTTAGCGGCTACAATGAGCAGTTCTTC.

The chain couples TRBV5-6 to TRBJ1-1; D remains unclear. V was cut by 4 bases and J by 1 base, with 14 bases left in between. Germline lookup yields CDR1 SGHDT and CDR2 YYEEEE. The CDR3 covers 15 residues. Here the CDR3 DNA reads TGTGCCAGCAGCGGATACCTGGGAGAGAACACTGAAGCTTTCTTT. Translating it yields CASSGYLGENTEAFF.

The count of this clone is one. This chain links TRBV30 with TRBJ1-3, with D maybe TRBD1 (6 bases). Per the germline V gene, CDR1 is GTSNPN and CDR2 is SVGIG (reference sequence). V was pared by 5 bases and J by 4 bases, with 15 bases between. There are 14 residues in the CDR3. Here the CDR3 DNA reads TGTGCCTGGGCCCAGGACAGACTCGGAAACACCATATATTTT. The encoded protein is CAWAQDRLGNTIYF.

The chain couples TRBV18 to TRBJ2-5; D gene uncertain. The germline V gene encodes CDR1 KGHSH and CDR2 LQKENI. The CDR3 is 13 residues long. V was shortened by 3 bases and J by 5 bases, with 10 bases between the two germline ends. CDR3 nucleotides: TGTGCCAGCTCACCTCCGATGCGGGAGACCCAGTACTTC. Translating it yields CASSPPMRETQYF.

This clone was observed a few times. The V and J genes are TRBV12-5 and TRBJ1-4, with 8 bases identical to TRBD1. This CDR3 comprises 14 residues. Germline lookup yields CDR1 LGHNT and CDR2 FRNRAP. V was clipped by 6 bases and J by 8 bases; unmatched bases: 8. The CDR3 nucleotides are TGTGCTAGTGGCGCCTTTACAGGGGGAGAAAAACTGTTTTTT. Translated, it gives CASGAFTGGEKLFF.